The 24 T cell receptor beta chains listed next were all sequenced from one sample in a study of T cell changes during pregnancy in multiple sclerosis. Produced via immunoSEQ multiplex PCR; TCRdb's table is partial and in-frame only. The sample contains 85,000 to 95,000 clones, 75% to 95% of which appear only once. The sequencing used peripheral blood, collected after pregnancy. Every receptor here comes from a female donor in good health, enrolled as a control in a pregnancy study.

The genes are TRBV27 and TRBJ1-1; the match to TRBD1 covers 12 bases. CDR1 MNHEY and CDR2 SMNVEV come from the germline V gene (reference sequence). This CDR3 has 16 residues. J was trimmed by 1 base and V by 3 bases; bases with no gene match: 3. The CDR3 coding sequence is TGTGCCAGCAGTTTCGGGACAGGGGGCACGAACACTGAAGCTTTCTTT. The encoded protein is CASSFGTGGTNTEAFF.

This chain connects TRBV7-2 to TRBJ1-5; no clear D. Germline V gene lookup returns CDR1 SGHTA and CDR2 FQGNSA. The V and J ends lost 2 bases and 7 bases respectively, with 9 bases between them. The CDR3 is 13 amino acids. The CDR3 DNA follows: TGTGCCAGCAGCTTATTGAGACAACAGCCCCAGCATTTT. Residues: CASSLLRQQPQHF. The entire variable domain, with the rest obtained from reference TRBV7-2 and TRBJ1-5, is as follows: GAGVSQSPSNKVTEKGKDVELRCDPISGHTALYWYRQSLGQGLEFLIYFQGNSAPDKSGLPSDRFSAERTGGSVSTLTIQRTQQEDSAVYLCASSLLRQQPQHFGDGTRLSIL.

This clone was seen just once. V is TRBV5-6 and J is TRBJ2-3; D perhaps matches TRBD2 (5 bases). V was shortened by 3 bases and J by 2 bases, with 13 bases between the two germline ends. This CDR3 is built from 15 residues. The germline gives CDR1 SGHDT, CDR2 YYEEEE. In DNA form, the CDR3 reads TGTGCCAGCAGCTCCTCCCGGAGGACCACAGATACGCAGTATTTT. This codes for CASSSSRRTTDTQYF.

The chain links TRBV18 to TRBJ1-3, with D possibly being TRBD1 (5 bases). CDR1 is KGHSH, CDR2 LQKENI, per germline. The CDR3 loop spans 16 amino acids. V dropped 2 bases and J dropped 0 bases, with 11 bases sitting between them. The CDR3 loop is CASSPTTGPSGNTIYF. The CDR3 DNA reads TGTGCCAGCTCACCAACTACAGGCCCCTCTGGAAACACCATATATTTT.

This chain uses TRBV11-2 with TRBJ2-7, with 8 bases fitting TRBD2. The junction had 8 bases not matched to a gene; V was cut back by 7 bases and J by 0 bases. CDR1 is SGHAT, CDR2 FQNNGV, per germline. This CDR3 comprises 15 residues. The CDR3 region is CASTPSSGRSYEQYF. As DNA, the CDR3 is TGTGCCAGCACACCATCTAGCGGGCGCTCCTACGAGCAGTACTTC.

J is TRBJ2-5 and V is TRBV7-2, with D possibly TRBD1 on 6 matching bases. This CDR3 spans 15 amino acids. The germline V gene encodes CDR1 SGHTA and CDR2 FQGNSA. Trimming shortened V by 0 bases and J by 4 bases, and 12 bases separated the two germline ends. CDR3 in DNA: TGTGCCAGCAGCTTAGCTGCCAGGGGAAGAGAGACCCAGTACTTC. It translates to CASSLAARGRETQYF. Filled out from reference TRBV7-2 and TRBJ2-5, the complete variable domain reads GAGVSQSPSNKVTEKGKDVELRCDPISGHTALYWYRQSLGQGLEFLIYFQGNSAPDKSGLPSDRFSAERTGGSVSTLTIQRTQQEDSAVYLCASSLAARGRETQYFGPGTRLLVL.

This rearrangement joins TRBV4-1 to TRBJ1-4, with D hard to call. This CDR3 is built from 16 residues. V was shortened by 0 bases and J by 7 bases, with 15 bases between the two germline ends. Germline V lookup: CDR1 MGHRA, CDR2 YSYEKL. CDR3 DNA sequence: TGCGCCAGCAGCCAAGAACAGTCCAACAGCCCTGAAAAACTGTTTTTT. Protein sequence: CASSQEQSNSPEKLFF.

This sequence joins TRBV4-1 and TRBJ2-7; 7 bases map to TRBD1. The CDR3 sequence is 15 residues long. V was clipped by 4 bases and J by 6 bases; unmatched bases: 12. Germline CDR1 reads MGHRA; CDR2 reads YSYEKL. The CDR3 loop is CASSLYPGQRLEQYF. DNA of the CDR3: TGCGCCAGCAGCCTTTATCCGGGACAGCGGCTCGAGCAGTACTTC.

V is TRBV9 and J is TRBJ1-1; D is perhaps TRBD1 (6 bases). Germline V gene lookup returns CDR1 SGDLS and CDR2 YYNGEE. The CDR3 loop spans 14 amino acids. The V end was cut by 3 bases, the J end by 5 bases, with 14 bases between. The chain's CDR3 is CASSAHRAGTEAFF. CDR3 coding DNA: TGTGCCAGCAGCGCTCACAGGGCTGGGACTGAAGCTTTCTTT.

Regarding this clone: In this CDR3 the conserved last residue, phenylalanine or tryptophan, is missing, so a read error is likely. This chain uses TRBV7-9 with TRBJ1-6; D gene ambiguous. Trimming took 1 base from V and 8 from J, leaving 9 bases between them. Germline-derived CDR1 and CDR2 are SEHNR and FQNEAQ (reference sequence). The CDR3 totals 14 residues. CDR3: CASSLGETDSPLHY. CDR3 coding DNA: TGTGCCAGCAGCTTAGGGGAGACCGATTCACCCCTCCACTAT.

This clone was detected only once. This chain links TRBV5-1 with TRBJ1-1, with D possibly matching TRBD1 (6 bases). The V gene lost 4 bases and the J gene lost 0 bases, with 10 bases spanning the gap. CDR1 and CDR2 from the germline V gene are SGHRS and YFSETQ. This CDR3 is built from 14 residues. For the CDR3, the DNA is TGCGCCAGCAGCGGAGGACAGATGAACACTGAAGCTTTCTTT. Amino acid sequence: CASSGGQMNTEAFF.

J is TRBJ1-1 and V is TRBV13; 10 nucleotides agree with TRBD1. There are 16 residues in the CDR3. Germline-derived CDR1 and CDR2 are PRHDT and FYEKMQ (reference sequence). V lost 6 bases and J lost 5; bases outside the gene matches: 12. The CDR3: CASRRMTGGSRTEAFF. For the CDR3, the DNA is TGTGCCAGCAGACGGATGACAGGGGGCTCTCGAACTGAAGCTTTCTTT.

This clone was recorded once. The chain employs TRBV29-1 and TRBJ1-2; TRBD1 agrees at 10 bases. With 6 bases clipped from V and 2 bases from J, the junction kept 6 bases outside the gene matches. The length of the CDR3 is 14 residues. Germline-derived CDR1 and CDR2 are SQVTM and ANQGSEA. The CDR3 DNA follows: TGCAGCGTCGGGACAGGGGAAGGCAACTATGGCTACACCTTC. As protein: CSVGTGEGNYGYTF.

V and J are TRBV18 and TRBJ1-4; the match to TRBD1 covers 9 bases. CDR3 length equals 14 residues. Germline V CDR1 and CDR2: KGHSH, LQKENI. After removal of 1 base from V and 10 bases from J, the junction contained 4 bases not matched to a gene. The CDR3 reads CASSPRTGEGKLFF. In nucleotides, the CDR3 is TGTGCCAGCTCACCACGGACAGGGGAGGGAAAACTGTTTTTT.

The chain links TRBV5-1 to TRBJ2-3; the match to TRBD1 covers 9 bases. Trimming cost V 4 bases and J 0 bases; bases outside gene matches: 3. Germline assignment: CDR1 SGHRS and CDR2 YFSETQ. The CDR3 spans 15 residues. The CDR3 region has the DNA TGCGCCAGCAGCCCCGGACAGGGGAGCACAGATACGCAGTATTTT. Protein sequence: CASSPGQGSTDTQYF.

The genes are TRBV5-5 and TRBJ1-1, with 10 bases matching TRBD1. Germline loops: CDR1 SGHKS, CDR2 YYEKEE (reference sequence). The junction had 11 bases not matched to a gene; V was cut back by 0 bases and J by 0 bases. The CDR3 runs to 19 residues. CDR3 loop: CASSLGPKTGGIMNTEAFF. The DNA of the CDR3 is TGTGCCAGCAGCTTGGGGCCGAAGACAGGGGGCATAATGAACACTGAAGCTTTCTTT.

V and J are TRBV7-9 and TRBJ1-1, with D maybe TRBD1 (6 bases). V lost 0 bases to trimming and J lost 2 bases, with 10 bases between them. CDR3 length: 15 amino acids. CDR1 and CDR2 (germline): SEHNR, FQNEAQ (reference sequence). As DNA, the CDR3 is TGTGCCAGCAGCTTAGCCGGGACATACAACACTGAAGCTTTCTTT. Amino acid sequence: CASSLAGTYNTEAFF.

A word on this clone: The same CDR3 can be traced to other DNA sequences in this sample. This rearrangement joins TRBV7-9 to TRBJ1-2; D unresolved. The CDR3 runs 12 residues. CDR1 SEHNR and CDR2 FQNEAQ come from the germline V gene (reference sequence). V shed 1 base and J shed 5 bases, with 5 bases lying between them. The DNA for the CDR3 is TGTGCCAGCAGCTTAGACAGTTATGGCTACACCTTC. Translation: CASSLDSYGYTF.

CDR3 DNA: TGTGCCACCAGCAGAGATCCTACTAGCGAGACCTTCACAGATACGCAGTATTTT. Translation: CATSRDPTSETFTDTQYF. The rearrangement joins TRBV15 to TRBJ2-3; TRBD2 aligns across 7 bases. Per the germline V gene, CDR1 is LNHNV and CDR2 is YYDKDF (reference sequence). After removal of 0 bases from V and 2 bases from J, the junction contained 11 bases not matched to a gene. The CDR3 has 18 amino acids.

This chain uses TRBV7-2 with TRBJ1-2, with 7 bases aligning to TRBD1. Germline V lookup: CDR1 SGHTA, CDR2 FQGNSA. J lost 3 bases, V lost 3 bases, and 4 bases had no gene match. This CDR3 has 14 amino acids. CDR3 sequence (DNA): TGTGCCAGCAGCTTGACAGGGAGAGACTATGGCTACACCTTC. This encodes CASSLTGRDYGYTF.

The chain couples TRBV5-6 to TRBJ1-6, with TRBD1 as a possible D gene (5 bases). V lost 1 base and J lost 7, with 12 bases in between. This CDR3 is 15 amino acids long. Germline V gene sequence: CDR1 SGHDT, CDR2 YYEEEE. In nucleotides, the CDR3 is TGTGCCAGCAGCTTGTATTCAGGGTTCAATTCACCCCTCCACTTT. Translation gives CASSLYSGFNSPLHF.

This clone occurred a few times. The rearrangement joins TRBV7-6 to TRBJ1-6; no reliable D call. Germline V gene lookup returns CDR1 SGHVS and CDR2 FNYEAQ. V was shortened by 5 bases and J by 13 bases, with 6 bases between the two germline ends. This CDR3 contains 10 residues. CDR3 coding DNA: TGTGCCAGCAGCACACGCCCCCTCCACTTT. This encodes CASSTRPLHF.

The V call is TRBV5-1, the J call TRBJ1-5; D is undetermined. CDR3 size: 13 residues. Germline lookup yields CDR1 SGHRS and CDR2 YFSETQ. With 0 bases removed from V and 4 bases from J, the gap between germline ends came to 5 bases. This chain's CDR3 is CASSLDGNQPQHF. As DNA, the CDR3 is TGCGCCAGCAGCTTGGACGGGAATCAGCCCCAGCATTTT.

The chain uses TRBV29-1 and TRBJ1-2, with TRBD1 identical over 8 bases. The V and J ends lost 4 bases and 6 bases, in that order; junction bases with no gene match: 10. The V gene's germline CDR1 is SQVTM and CDR2 ANQGSEA. The CDR3 loop spans 14 amino acids. CDR3 amino acids: CSVARGTGANGYTF. CDR3 coding DNA: TGCAGCGTTGCACGAGGGACAGGCGCGAATGGCTACACCTTC.